Each of the 20 T cell receptor beta chains below was sequenced from the same sample in a study of cytomegalovirus exposure and HLA in healthy donors. Here immunoSEQ multiplex PCR was the method, and the copy in TCRdb shows in-frame clones only, minus some. The data contain about 72,000 clones, 94% of them singletons. Sequencing input: PBMCs. The origin of the receptors is a woman aged 18-29 years in good health and CMV-seronegative.

V and J are TRBV7-9 and TRBJ2-1; D remains unclear. V shed 5 bases and J shed 7 bases, with 3 bases lying between them. The CDR3 covers 10 residues. Germline V lookup: CDR1 SEHNR, CDR2 FQNEAQ (reference sequence). CDR3 protein: CASSTNEQFF. Here the CDR3 DNA reads TGTGCCAGCAGCACAAATGAGCAGTTCTTC.

This CDR3 reads CASSPGTSGGHEQFF. CDR3 DNA sequence: TGCGCCAGCAGCCCCGGGACTAGCGGGGGTCATGAGCAGTTCTTC. The chain uses TRBV5-1 and TRBJ2-1, with 14 positions matching TRBD2. Germline CDR1 reads SGHRS; CDR2 reads YFSETQ. Trimming took 4 bases from V and 8 from J; bases not matched to a gene: 5. CDR3 length: 15 residues.

The rearrangement uses TRBV6-1 and TRBJ2-3, with 14 bases aligning to TRBD2. The V gene's germline CDR1 is MNHNS and CDR2 SASEGT. CDR3 length equals 15 residues. Unmatched junction bases numbered 6, after V lost 5 bases and J lost 8 bases. CDR3 nucleotide sequence: TGTGCCAGCAGTCTCGGGACTAGCGGGGGCGGTACGCAGTATTTT. Its protein is CASSLGTSGGGTQYF.

The chain is built from TRBV5-5 and TRBJ1-2; TRBD1 agrees at 9 bases. The CDR3 spans 13 residues. Germline assignment: CDR1 SGHKS and CDR2 YYEKEE (reference sequence). J gave up 3 bases and V 5 bases, and 2 bases lay outside the gene matches. DNA for the CDR3: TGTGCCAGCAGGCGGACAGGGGACTATGGCTACACCTTC. This translates into CASRRTGDYGYTF.

The chain joins TRBV25-1 to TRBJ1-1; 8 nucleotides agree with TRBD1. V gave up 4 bases and J gave up 1 base; unmatched junction bases: 5. In germline, CDR1 is MGHDK, CDR2 SYGVNS. The CDR3 runs 15 residues. The DNA for the CDR3 is TGTGCCAGCAGTGCCTCACAGGGGGAGAACACTGAAGCTTTCTTT. It translates to CASSASQGENTEAFF.

The chain recombines TRBV9 with TRBJ2-7, with 8 positions matching TRBD2. The CDR3 has 15 amino acids. Trimming took 0 bases from V and 5 from J; bases not matched to a gene: 7. CDR1 and CDR2 (germline): SGDLS, YYNGEE. CDR3 sequence: CASSVASGGPNEQYF. CDR3 nucleotides: TGTGCCAGCAGCGTAGCTTCGGGGGGGCCGAACGAGCAGTACTTC.

This clone was seen only once. This rearrangement joins TRBV5-1 to TRBJ2-2, with 11 positions matching TRBD2. V lost 0 bases, J lost 5 bases, and 3 bases stayed unmatched. Germline V gene lookup returns CDR1 SGHRS and CDR2 YFSETQ. The CDR3 is made up of 16 amino acids. The CDR3 here is CASSLASGGTTGELFF. In nucleotides, the CDR3 is TGCGCCAGCAGCTTGGCTAGCGGGGGGACTACCGGGGAGCTGTTTTTT.

This rearrangement joins TRBV28 to TRBJ1-2, with D possibly matching TRBD1 (5 bases). Deletions cut 6 bases from V and 2 bases from J, with 16 bases between. CDR1 is MDHEN and CDR2 is SYDVKM in the germline V gene. The CDR3 is made up of 15 amino acids. DNA for the CDR3: TGTGCCAGCAGCCTCCGTGGTGGGGGGAACTATGGCTACACCTTC. Translating it yields CASSLRGGGNYGYTF.

The gene calls are TRBV7-9 and TRBJ2-5, with D perhaps matching TRBD2 (6 bases). The DNA matches TRBJ2-7 better at its end, which makes the J call doubtful. Germline-derived CDR1 and CDR2 are SEHNR and FQNEAQ (reference sequence). The CDR3 sequence is 14 residues long. For the CDR3, the DNA is TGTGCCAGCGCGCGTTTGGGGGGAGCGGGCGAGCAGTACTTC. It yields the protein CASARLGGAGEQYF.

The rearrangement joins TRBV27 to TRBJ1-2; D perhaps matches TRBD1 (5 bases). V was cut by 2 bases and J by 5 bases, with 15 bases left in between. The germline CDR1 and CDR2 sequences are MNHEY and SMNVEV (reference sequence). The CDR3 totals 15 residues. The CDR3 region is CASSLRREDWYGYTF. The CDR3 region has the DNA TGTGCCAGCAGTTTACGCAGGGAGGATTGGTATGGCTACACCTTC.

The chain joins TRBV2 to TRBJ2-1; 10 positions agree with TRBD2. The CDR3 totals 15 residues. CDR1 SNHLY and CDR2 FYNNEI come from the germline V gene. V gave up 4 bases and J gave up 5 bases; unmatched junction bases: 5. The CDR3 reads CASSALAGENNEQFF. CDR3 in DNA: TGTGCCAGCAGTGCTCTAGCGGGGGAGAACAATGAGCAGTTCTTC. The entire variable domain, with the rest obtained from reference TRBV2 and TRBJ2-1, is as follows: EPEVTQTPSHQVTQMGQEVILRCVPISNHLYFYWYRQILGQKVEFLVSFYNNEISEKSEIFDDQFSVERPDGSNFTLKIRSTKLEDSAMYFCASSALAGENNEQFFGPGTRLTVL.

This clone was seen only once. The chain links TRBV11-2 to TRBJ2-5, with 10 bases that match TRBD1. J lost 4 bases, V lost 3 bases, and 5 bases had no gene match. Germline V gives CDR1 SGHAT, CDR2 FQNNGV. The CDR3 loop spans 15 amino acids. The CDR3 sequence: CASSFGQGGTETQYF. As DNA, the CDR3 is TGTGCCAGCAGCTTCGGACAGGGGGGTACAGAGACCCAGTACTTC. Based on the CDR3 plus reference TRBV11-2 and TRBJ2-5, the full variable domain is EAGVAQSPRYKIIEKRQSVAFWCNPISGHATLYWYQQILGQGPKLLIQFQNNGVVDDSQLPKDRFSAERLKGVDSTLKIQPAKLEDSAVYLCASSFGQGGTETQYFGPGTRLLVL.

V gene TRBV19 combines with J gene TRBJ2-7; the D gene is possibly TRBD2 (7 bases). V was clipped by 3 bases and J by 3 bases, with 12 bases between them. This CDR3 comprises 14 residues. Looked up from germline, CDR1 is LNHDA and CDR2 is SQIVND (reference sequence). CDR3 region: CASSMLGGGYEQYF. The CDR3 DNA reads TGTGCCAGTAGTATGCTGGGAGGGGGCTACGAGCAGTACTTC.

The chain's CDR3 is CASSYSNSYEQYF. The CDR3 DNA sequence: TGTGCCAGCAGTTACTCCAACTCCTACGAGCAGTACTTC. The chain carries TRBV6-6 and TRBJ2-7; the D is unclear. This CDR3 comprises 13 residues. Trimming removed 0 bases from V and 0 bases from J, with 3 bases in between. Germline loops: CDR1 MNHNY, CDR2 SVGAGI (reference sequence).

DNA of the CDR3: TGTGCCAGCAGTTTACCTACGGTACACACCATATATTTT. Encoded protein: CASSLPTVHTIYF. The chain is built from TRBV28 and TRBJ1-3; no definite D call. The CDR3 has 13 amino acids. V lost 2 bases to trimming and J lost 8 bases, with 10 bases between them. Per germline, CDR1 MDHEN and CDR2 SYDVKM. Using reference TRBV28 and TRBJ1-3 for the parts outside the CDR3, the full variable domain is DVKVTQSSRYLVKRTGEKVFLECVQDMDHENMFWYRQDPGLGLRLIYFSYDVKMKEKGDIPEGYSVSREKKERFSLILESASTNQTSMYLCASSLPTVHTIYFGEGSWLTVV.

The CDR3 DNA reads as TGTGCCAGTAGTGTTACAGGGTATTCACCCCTCCACTTT. Translated, it gives CASSVTGYSPLHF. The chain links TRBV19 to TRBJ1-6, with D perhaps TRBD1 (6 bases). Germline values: CDR1 LNHDA, CDR2 SQIVND (reference sequence). CDR3 length equals 13 residues. V lost 5 bases and J 8 bases, leaving 10 bases between the germline ends.

CDR3 region: CASSSQSKGLAGYNEQFF. Written as DNA, the CDR3 is TGTGCCAGCAGTTCCCAATCAAAGGGACTAGCGGGGTACAATGAGCAGTTCTTC. The gene calls are TRBV27 and TRBJ2-1, with TRBD2 matching over 13 bases. The CDR3 has 18 amino acids. V was pared by 4 bases and J by 4 bases, with 10 bases of the junction left unmatched. Germline V gene data show CDR1 as MNHEY and CDR2 as SMNVEV (reference sequence).

In this sample, this clone turned up once. The genes are TRBV6-1 and TRBJ2-5; 9 bases are shared with TRBD2. The CDR3 spans 14 residues. CDR1 MNHNS and CDR2 SASEGT come from the germline V gene. The J segment lost 2 bases and the V segment lost 4 bases, leaving 2 bases of the junction unmatched. This chain's CDR3 is CASSALAGQETQYF. CDR3 coding DNA: TGTGCCAGCAGTGCCCTAGCGGGACAAGAGACCCAGTACTTC.

The chain recombines TRBV5-4 with TRBJ1-6; D is possibly TRBD1 (5 bases). The CDR3 covers 17 residues. Trimming took off 4 bases at V and 5 bases at J, with 19 bases between the two ends. Germline CDR1 and CDR2: SGHNT and YYREEE (reference sequence). The CDR3 reads CASSPGGDRLNNSPLHF. The CDR3, as DNA: TGTGCCAGCAGCCCCGGGGGTGACAGACTGAATAATTCACCCCTCCACTTT.

The chain links TRBV29-1 to TRBJ2-3, with D hard to call. Germline V gene lookup returns CDR1 SQVTM and CDR2 ANQGSEA. The CDR3 consists of 13 residues. V was pared by 3 bases and J by 2 bases, with 9 bases between. The CDR3 nucleotides read TGCAGCGTTGACGTCTCTCTCACAGATACGCAGTATTTT. Protein product: CSVDVSLTDTQYF.